A single sample is the source of the 14 T cell receptor beta chains below, sequenced in a study of blood T cell repertoires in COVID-19. Libraries were prepared by immunoSEQ multiplex PCR; TCRdb keeps only in-frame clonotypes and omits some of them. The table shows 80,000 to 90,000 clones, with about 86% occurring only once. The material sequenced was peripheral blood. The receptors stem from a man older than 75 with active or convalescent COVID-19.

V gene TRBV4-3 combines with J gene TRBJ1-3; D is undetermined. CDR1 is LGHNA and CDR2 is YSLEER in the germline V gene. V shed 2 bases and J shed 2 bases, with 7 bases lying between them. The CDR3 runs 14 residues. DNA of the CDR3: TGCGCCAGCAGCCAACAGATTGCTGGAAACACCATATATTTT. This sequence encodes CASSQQIAGNTIYF.

This chain joins TRBV18 and TRBJ2-1, with D tentatively TRBD2 (6 bases). Germline CDR1 KGHSH, CDR2 LQKENI. This CDR3 spans 14 amino acids. Trimming took off 3 bases at V and 10 bases at J, with 16 bases between the two ends. Written as DNA, the CDR3 is TGTGCCAGCTCACCTTCGGGACTTATCTGGGAGCAGTTCTTC. It codes for CASSPSGLIWEQFF.

This chain joins TRBV7-8 and TRBJ2-2, with 8 nucleotides matching TRBD2. V shed 1 base and J 4 bases; nucleotides not matched to a gene: 5. CDR3 length: 16 amino acids. The V gene's germline CDR1 is SGHVS and CDR2 FQNEAQ. CDR3 residues: CASSLVLAEITGELFF. The CDR3 nucleotides are TGTGCCAGCAGCTTAGTACTAGCGGAAATCACCGGGGAGCTGTTTTTT. Looking up the rest from reference TRBV7-8 and TRBJ2-2 gives the full variable domain: GAGVSQSPRYKVAKRGQDVALRCDPISGHVSLFWYQQALGQGPEFLTYFQNEAQLDKSGLPSDRFFAERPEGSVSTLKIQRTQQEDSAVYLCASSLVLAEITGELFFGEGSRLTVL.

The V and J genes are TRBV6-2 or TRBV6-3 and TRBJ1-5; D remains ambiguous. Per germline, CDR1 MNHEY and CDR2 SVGEGT. CDR3 length: 16 amino acids. V lost 0 bases to trimming and J lost 7 bases, with 16 bases between them. The CDR3: CASSYSTSGMEQPQHF. In DNA form, the CDR3 reads TGTGCCAGCAGTTACTCGACATCGGGGATGGAGCAGCCCCAGCATTTT.

This clone has only one observation. This chain joins TRBV9 and TRBJ2-1; no clear D. V lost 4 bases and J 8 bases, leaving 10 bases between the germline ends. The CDR3 contains 12 residues. The V gene's germline CDR1 is SGDLS and CDR2 YYNGEE. Here the CDR3 reads CASSLPRDEQFF. The CDR3 nucleotides are TGTGCCAGCAGCCTCCCGCGCGATGAGCAGTTCTTC.

This clone is a singleton in its sample. The J gene is TRBJ2-1, the V gene TRBV9; 12 positions match TRBD2. This CDR3 is built from 15 residues. Germline CDR1 is SGDLS and CDR2 is YYNGEE. J lost 10 bases, V lost 0 bases, and 5 bases had no gene match. The CDR3: CASSVDGLAGREQFF. In nucleotides, the CDR3 is TGTGCCAGCAGCGTAGATGGACTAGCGGGACGCGAGCAGTTCTTC. The complete variable domain, with remaining parts taken from reference TRBV9 and TRBJ2-1, reads DSGVTQTPKHLITATGQRVTLRCSPRSGDLSVYWYQQSLDQGLQFLIQYYNGEERAKGNILERFSAQQFPDLHSELNLSSLELGDSALYFCASSVDGLAGREQFFGPGTRLTVL.

The rearrangement links TRBV2 to TRBJ1-5; the match to TRBD1 covers 8 bases. Germline V gives CDR1 SNHLY, CDR2 FYNNEI. The CDR3 length is 14 residues. V shed 7 bases and J 2 bases; nucleotides not matched to a gene: 4. The CDR3 sequence is CASKGQVGNQPQHF. CDR3 DNA: TGTGCCAGCAAGGGACAGGTGGGCAATCAGCCCCAGCATTTT.

The chain employs TRBV27 and TRBJ1-2; D is perhaps TRBD1 (6 bases). CDR3 length: 14 amino acids. CDR1 and CDR2 (germline): MNHEY, SMNVEV (reference sequence). V shed 3 bases and J shed 2 bases, with 10 bases lying between them. CDR3 sequence: CASSLNRVNYGYTF. The CDR3 DNA reads TGTGCCAGCAGTTTGAACAGGGTGAACTATGGCTACACCTTC.

The V gene is TRBV9, the J gene TRBJ2-1; 7 bases agree with TRBD2. Per the germline V gene, CDR1 is SGDLS and CDR2 is YYNGEE. Trimming at V came to 0 bases and at J to 9 bases, leaving 9 bases not matched to a gene. The CDR3 length is 15 residues. CDR3 coding DNA: TGTGCCAGCAGCGTAGATAGCGGGTCCTATTCTGAGCAGTTCTTC. This encodes CASSVDSGSYSEQFF.

The V gene is TRBV10-3, the J gene TRBJ1-1; the D is unclear. The germline V and J ends were trimmed by 8 bases and 4 bases, with 20 bases remaining between them. This CDR3 is 15 amino acids long. CDR1 is ENHRY and CDR2 is SYGVKD in the germline V gene. CDR3 bases: TGTGCCATCCGTCAAGCGGGCGGGGTGGGCACTGAAGCTTTCTTT. This translates into CAIRQAGGVGTEAFF.

This rearrangement joins TRBV19 to TRBJ2-7, with 7 bases that match TRBD2. CDR3 length: 14 amino acids. V lost 5 bases, J lost 7 bases, and 11 bases stayed unmatched. Germline values: CDR1 LNHDA, CDR2 SQIVND (reference sequence). CDR3 sequence: CASSPTSTWSEQYF. CDR3 DNA sequence: TGTGCCAGTAGTCCGACTAGCACCTGGAGTGAGCAGTACTTC.

The V call is TRBV3-1 (or the pseudogene TRBV3-2), the J call TRBJ2-3, with a possible D match to TRBD2 (5 bases). V lost 3 bases to trimming and J lost 3 bases, with 16 bases between them. This CDR3 is built from 16 residues. The germline CDR1 and CDR2 sequences are LGHDT and YNNKEL (reference sequence). In nucleotides, the CDR3 is TGTGCCAGCAGCCATCGTGGGCTAGCCCTTACAGATACGCAGTATTTT. The encoded protein is CASSHRGLALTDTQYF.

This chain uses TRBV9 with TRBJ2-6; TRBD1 agrees at 8 bases. Germline V gene data show CDR1 as SGDLS and CDR2 as YYNGEE. The V and J ends lost 4 bases and 0 bases, in that order; junction bases with no gene match: 9. This CDR3 spans 18 amino acids. The CDR3 DNA reads as TGTGCCAGCAGCACCCCGAGGACAGGGCGCTCTGGGGCCAACGTCCTGACTTTC. It is translated as CASSTPRTGRSGANVLTF. Looking up the rest from reference TRBV9 and TRBJ2-6 gives the full variable domain: DSGVTQTPKHLITATGQRVTLRCSPRSGDLSVYWYQQSLDQGLQFLIQYYNGEERAKGNILERFSAQQFPDLHSELNLSSLELGDSALYFCASSTPRTGRSGANVLTFGAGSRLTVL.

This clone has more than one count but fewer than ten. This chain uses TRBV10-3 with TRBJ1-1, with a tentative D call TRBD1 (5 bases). Germline lookup yields CDR1 ENHRY and CDR2 SYGVKD. The CDR3 contains 14 residues. Trimming removed 7 bases at V and 4 bases at J, with 16 bases between. CDR3 amino acids: CAITDGGKVTEAFF. CDR3 nucleotides: TGTGCCATCACCGACGGGGGGAAAGTCACTGAAGCTTTCTTT.